This TCR beta chain was sequenced in a study of cytomegalovirus exposure and HLA in healthy donors. Use of 60 Vbeta and 13 Jbeta primers characterized the PCR. Profiling relied on immunoSEQ multiplex PCR, and the TCRdb table lists in-frame clones only, not all of them. The table lists roughly 180,000 clones, approximately 85% of them singletons, with less than 2% in the top ten. To note about this clone: Its antigen is unidentified.

General observations from the study: Under in vitro conditions, a few CMV-associated chains were confirmed as specific for CMV antigens. In a later analysis, common viral pathogens appeared linked to several of the most significant clusters. Presence/absence results assume similar sequencing depth per donor, which may not hold. Previously analyzed data showed that most TCR beta V segments were productive at a frequency of about 90% or about 30%.

The CDR3 has 16 residues. The germline V and J ends were trimmed by 0 bases and 6 bases, with 12 bases remaining between them. Germline V lookup: CDR1 ENHRY, CDR2 SYGVKD. The chain links TRBV10-3 to TRBJ1-6; D is perhaps TRBD1 (5 bases). Sequencing was carried out using PBMCs. This sequence originates from a girl aged 5 to 17 in good health and CMV-seropositive. CDR3 residues: CAISESGRRGNSPLHF. The CDR3, as DNA: TGTGCCATCAGTGAGTCGGGACGGCGGGGTAATTCACCCCTCCACTTT.